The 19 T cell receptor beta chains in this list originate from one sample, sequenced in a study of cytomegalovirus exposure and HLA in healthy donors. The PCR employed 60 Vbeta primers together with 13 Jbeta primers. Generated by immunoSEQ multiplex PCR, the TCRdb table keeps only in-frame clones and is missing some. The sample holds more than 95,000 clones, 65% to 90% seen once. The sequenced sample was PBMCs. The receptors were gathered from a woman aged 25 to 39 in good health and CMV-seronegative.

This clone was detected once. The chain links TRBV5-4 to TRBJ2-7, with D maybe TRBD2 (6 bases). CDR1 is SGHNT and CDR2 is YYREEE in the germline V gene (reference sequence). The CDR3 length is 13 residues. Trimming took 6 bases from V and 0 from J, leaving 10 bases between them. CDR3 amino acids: CASKAGNSYEQYF. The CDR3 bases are TGTGCCAGCAAAGCGGGTAACTCCTACGAGCAGTACTTC.

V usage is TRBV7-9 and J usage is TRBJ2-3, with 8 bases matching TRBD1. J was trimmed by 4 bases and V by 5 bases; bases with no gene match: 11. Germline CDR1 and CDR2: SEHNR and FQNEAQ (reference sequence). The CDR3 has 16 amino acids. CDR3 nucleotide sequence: TGTGCCAGCAGCAAGAGTGGGGGGACAGGCGCAGATACGCAGTATTTT. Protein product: CASSKSGGTGADTQYF.

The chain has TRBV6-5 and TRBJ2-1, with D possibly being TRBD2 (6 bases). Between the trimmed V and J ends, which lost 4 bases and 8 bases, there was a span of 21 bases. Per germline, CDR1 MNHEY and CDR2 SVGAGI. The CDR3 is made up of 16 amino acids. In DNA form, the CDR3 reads TGTGCCAGCAGTTCCTTCGGGAGTTTTCTTAGGTATGAGCAGTTCTTC. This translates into CASSSFGSFLRYEQFF.

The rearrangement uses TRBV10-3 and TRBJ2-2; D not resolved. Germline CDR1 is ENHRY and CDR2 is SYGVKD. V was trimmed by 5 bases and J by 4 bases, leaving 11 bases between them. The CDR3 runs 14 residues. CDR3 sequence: CAISLEAGTGELFF. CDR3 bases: TGTGCCATCAGTCTAGAGGCTGGCACCGGGGAGCTGTTTTTT.

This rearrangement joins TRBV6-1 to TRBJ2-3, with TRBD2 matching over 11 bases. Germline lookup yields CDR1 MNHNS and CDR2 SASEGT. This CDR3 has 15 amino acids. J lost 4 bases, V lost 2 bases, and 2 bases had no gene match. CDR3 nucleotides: TGTGCCAGCAGTGAACTAGCGGGAGGATCAGATACGCAGTATTTT. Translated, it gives CASSELAGGSDTQYF.

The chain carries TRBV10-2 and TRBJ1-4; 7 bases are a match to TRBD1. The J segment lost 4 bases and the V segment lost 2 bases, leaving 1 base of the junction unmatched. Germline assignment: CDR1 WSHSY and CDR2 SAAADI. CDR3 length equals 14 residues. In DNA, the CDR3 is TGCGCCAGCAGTGAGACAGGGGTTAATGAAAAACTGTTTTTT. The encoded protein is CASSETGVNEKLFF.

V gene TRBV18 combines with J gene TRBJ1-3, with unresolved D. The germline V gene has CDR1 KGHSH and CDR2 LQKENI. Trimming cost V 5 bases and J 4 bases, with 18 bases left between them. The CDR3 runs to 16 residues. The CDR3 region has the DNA TGTGCCAGCTCAATAGATACCGGGTCCACAGGAAACACCATATATTTT. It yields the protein CASSIDTGSTGNTIYF.

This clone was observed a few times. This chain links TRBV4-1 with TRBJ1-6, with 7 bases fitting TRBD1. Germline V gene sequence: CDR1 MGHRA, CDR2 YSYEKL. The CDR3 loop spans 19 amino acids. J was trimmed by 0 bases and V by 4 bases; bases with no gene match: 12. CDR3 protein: CASSPFPGQPTSYNSPLHF. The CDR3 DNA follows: TGCGCCAGCAGCCCCTTCCCGGGACAGCCGACCTCCTATAATTCACCCCTCCACTTT.

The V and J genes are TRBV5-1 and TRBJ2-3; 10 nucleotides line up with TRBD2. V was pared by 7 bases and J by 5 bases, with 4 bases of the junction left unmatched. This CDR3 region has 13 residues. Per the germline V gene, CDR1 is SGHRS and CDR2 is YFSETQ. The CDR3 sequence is CASGLAGEDTQYF. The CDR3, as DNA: TGCGCCAGCGGGCTAGCGGGAGAAGATACGCAGTATTTT.

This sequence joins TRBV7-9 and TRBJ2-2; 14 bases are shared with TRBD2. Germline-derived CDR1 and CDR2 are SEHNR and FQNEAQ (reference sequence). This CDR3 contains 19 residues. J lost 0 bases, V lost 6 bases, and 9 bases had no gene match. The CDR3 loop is CASSPGTSGSEPNTGELFF. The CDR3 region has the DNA TGTGCCAGCAGTCCCGGGACTAGCGGGAGTGAGCCGAACACCGGGGAGCTGTTTTTT.

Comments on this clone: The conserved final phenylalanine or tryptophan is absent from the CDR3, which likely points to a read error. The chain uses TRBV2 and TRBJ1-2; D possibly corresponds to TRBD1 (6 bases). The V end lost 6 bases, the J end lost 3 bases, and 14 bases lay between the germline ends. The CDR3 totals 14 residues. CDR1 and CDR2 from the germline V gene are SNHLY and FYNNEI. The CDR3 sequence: CASSKLQGDYGYTL. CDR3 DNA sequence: TGTGCCAGCAGCAAACTACAGGGTGACTATGGCTACACCCTC.

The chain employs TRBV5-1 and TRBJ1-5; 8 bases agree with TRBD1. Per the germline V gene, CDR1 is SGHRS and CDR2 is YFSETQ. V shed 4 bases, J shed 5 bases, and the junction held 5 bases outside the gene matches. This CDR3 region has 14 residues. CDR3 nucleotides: TGCGCCAGCAGCAAGGGACAGGAAGATCAGCCCCAGCATTTT. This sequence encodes CASSKGQEDQPQHF.

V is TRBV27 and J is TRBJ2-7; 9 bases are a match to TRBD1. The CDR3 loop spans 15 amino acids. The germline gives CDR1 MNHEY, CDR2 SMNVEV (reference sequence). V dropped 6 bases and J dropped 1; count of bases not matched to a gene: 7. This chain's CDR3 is CASSSTGGSSYEQYF. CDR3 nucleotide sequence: TGTGCCAGCAGCTCCACAGGGGGCTCATCCTACGAGCAGTACTTC.

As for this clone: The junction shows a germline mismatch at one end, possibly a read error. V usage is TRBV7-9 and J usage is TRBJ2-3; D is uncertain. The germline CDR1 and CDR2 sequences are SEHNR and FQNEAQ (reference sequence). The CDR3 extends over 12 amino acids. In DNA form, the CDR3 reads TGTTCCAGCAGCTTAAGTGGGCCTACGCAGTATTTT. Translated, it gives CSSSLSGPTQYF.

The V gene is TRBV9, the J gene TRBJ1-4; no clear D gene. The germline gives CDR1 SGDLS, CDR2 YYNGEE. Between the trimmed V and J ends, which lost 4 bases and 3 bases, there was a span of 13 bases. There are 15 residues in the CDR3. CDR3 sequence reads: CASSPTGLANEKLFF. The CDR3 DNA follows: TGTGCCAGCAGCCCCACTGGTCTGGCTAATGAAAAACTGTTTTTT. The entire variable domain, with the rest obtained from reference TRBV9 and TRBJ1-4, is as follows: DSGVTQTPKHLITATGQRVTLRCSPRSGDLSVYWYQQSLDQGLQFLIQYYNGEERAKGNILERFSAQQFPDLHSELNLSSLELGDSALYFCASSPTGLANEKLFFGSGTQLSVL.

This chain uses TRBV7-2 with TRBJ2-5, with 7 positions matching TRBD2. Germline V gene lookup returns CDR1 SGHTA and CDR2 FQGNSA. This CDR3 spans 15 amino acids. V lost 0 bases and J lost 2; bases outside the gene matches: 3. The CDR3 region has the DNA TGTGCCAGCAGCTTAGCGGGGACTAAGCAAGAGACCCAGTACTTC. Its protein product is CASSLAGTKQETQYF.

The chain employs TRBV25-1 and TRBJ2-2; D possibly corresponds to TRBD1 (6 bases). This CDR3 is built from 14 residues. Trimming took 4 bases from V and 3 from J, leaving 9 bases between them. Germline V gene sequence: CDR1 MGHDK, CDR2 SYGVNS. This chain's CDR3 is CASSAYRDTGELFF. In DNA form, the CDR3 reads TGTGCCAGCAGTGCCTACAGGGACACCGGGGAGCTGTTTTTT.

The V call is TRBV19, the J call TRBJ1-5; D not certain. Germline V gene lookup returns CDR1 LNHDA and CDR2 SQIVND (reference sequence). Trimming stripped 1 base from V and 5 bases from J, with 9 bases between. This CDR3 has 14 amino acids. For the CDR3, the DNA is TGTGCCAGTAGTATAGTCGGGAGGGATCAGCCCCAGCATTTT. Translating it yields CASSIVGRDQPQHF. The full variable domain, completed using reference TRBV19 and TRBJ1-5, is DGGITQSPKYLFRKEGQNVTLSCEQNLNHDAMYWYRQDPGQGLRLIYYSQIVNDFQKGDIAEGYSVSREKKESFPLTVTSAQKNPTAFYLCASSIVGRDQPQHFGDGTRLSIL.

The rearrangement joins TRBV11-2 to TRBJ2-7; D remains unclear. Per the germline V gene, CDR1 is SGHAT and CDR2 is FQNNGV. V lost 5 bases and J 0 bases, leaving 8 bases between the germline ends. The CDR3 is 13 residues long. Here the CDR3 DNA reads TGTGCCAGCAGCCCGAGAAGCTCCTACGAGCAGTACTTC. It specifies CASSPRSSYEQYF.